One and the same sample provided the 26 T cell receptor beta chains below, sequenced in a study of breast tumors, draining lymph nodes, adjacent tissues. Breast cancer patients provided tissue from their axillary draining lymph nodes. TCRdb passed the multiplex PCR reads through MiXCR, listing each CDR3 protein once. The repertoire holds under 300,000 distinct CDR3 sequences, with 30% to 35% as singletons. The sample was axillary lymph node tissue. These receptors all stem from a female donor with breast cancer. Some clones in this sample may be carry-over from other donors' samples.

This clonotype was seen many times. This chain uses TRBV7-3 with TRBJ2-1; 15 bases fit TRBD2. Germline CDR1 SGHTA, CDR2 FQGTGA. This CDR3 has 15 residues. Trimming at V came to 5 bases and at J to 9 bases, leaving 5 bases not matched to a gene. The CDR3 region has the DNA TGTGCCAGCAGCCCCTGGACTAGCGGGGGGGGTGAGCAGTTCTTC. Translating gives CASSPWTSGGGEQFF.

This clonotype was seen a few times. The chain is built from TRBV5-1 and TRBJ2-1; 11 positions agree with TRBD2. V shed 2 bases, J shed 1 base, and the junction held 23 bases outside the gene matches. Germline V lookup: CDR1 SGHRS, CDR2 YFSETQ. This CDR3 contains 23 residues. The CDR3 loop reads CASSLLRQGVALAGEGSYNEQFF. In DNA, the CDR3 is TGCGCCAGCAGCTTATTAAGACAGGGGGTGGCACTAGCGGGAGAGGGGTCCTACAATGAGCAGTTCTTC.

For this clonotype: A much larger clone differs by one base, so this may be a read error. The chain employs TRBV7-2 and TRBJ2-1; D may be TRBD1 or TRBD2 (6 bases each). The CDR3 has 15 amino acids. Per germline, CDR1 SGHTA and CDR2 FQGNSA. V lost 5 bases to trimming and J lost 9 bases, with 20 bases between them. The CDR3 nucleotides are TGTGCCAGCAGCGAGTTGGGGGCCAGGGGAGGTGAGCAGTTCTTC. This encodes CASSELGARGGEQFF.

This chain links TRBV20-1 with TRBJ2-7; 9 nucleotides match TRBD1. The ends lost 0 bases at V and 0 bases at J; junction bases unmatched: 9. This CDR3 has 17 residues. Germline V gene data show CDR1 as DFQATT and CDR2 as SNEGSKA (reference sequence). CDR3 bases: TGCAGTGCTAGAGATCACACCGGGACAGGGTACTCCTACGAGCAGTACTTC. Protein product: CSARDHTGTGYSYEQYF.

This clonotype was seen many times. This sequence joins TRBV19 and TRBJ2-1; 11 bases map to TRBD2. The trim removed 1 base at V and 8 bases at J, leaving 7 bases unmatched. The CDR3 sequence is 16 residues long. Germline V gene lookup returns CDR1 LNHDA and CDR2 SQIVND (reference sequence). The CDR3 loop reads CASSIALAGGPHEQFF. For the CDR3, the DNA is TGTGCCAGTAGTATAGCTCTAGCGGGGGGCCCGCATGAGCAGTTCTTC.

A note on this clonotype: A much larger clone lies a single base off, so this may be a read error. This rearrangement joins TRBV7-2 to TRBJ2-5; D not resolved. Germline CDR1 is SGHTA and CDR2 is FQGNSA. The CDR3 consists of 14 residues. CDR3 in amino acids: CASSPRRGQEAQYF. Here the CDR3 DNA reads TGTGCCAGCAGCCCGAGGCGTGGGCAAGAGGCCCAGTACTTC.

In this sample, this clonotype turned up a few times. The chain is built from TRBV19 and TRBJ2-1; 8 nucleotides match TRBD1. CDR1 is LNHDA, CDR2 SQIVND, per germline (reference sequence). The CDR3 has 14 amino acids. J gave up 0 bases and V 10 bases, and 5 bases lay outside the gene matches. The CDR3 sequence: CATGTGSSYNEQFF. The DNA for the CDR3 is TGTGCCACTGGGACAGGCAGCTCCTACAATGAGCAGTTCTTC.

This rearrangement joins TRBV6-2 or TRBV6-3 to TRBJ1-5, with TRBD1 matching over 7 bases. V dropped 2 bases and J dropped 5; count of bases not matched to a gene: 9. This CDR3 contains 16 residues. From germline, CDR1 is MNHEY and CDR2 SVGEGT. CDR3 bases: TGTGCCAGCAGTTACGGCCCGGGACAGTCCTATCAGCCCCAGCATTTT. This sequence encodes CASSYGPGQSYQPQHF.

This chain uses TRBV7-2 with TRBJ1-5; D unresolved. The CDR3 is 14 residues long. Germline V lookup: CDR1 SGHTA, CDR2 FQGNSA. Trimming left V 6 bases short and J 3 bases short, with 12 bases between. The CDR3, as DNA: TGTGCCAGCAGTTCCGGGTCCCTCAATCAGCCCCAGCATTTT. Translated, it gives CASSSGSLNQPQHF.

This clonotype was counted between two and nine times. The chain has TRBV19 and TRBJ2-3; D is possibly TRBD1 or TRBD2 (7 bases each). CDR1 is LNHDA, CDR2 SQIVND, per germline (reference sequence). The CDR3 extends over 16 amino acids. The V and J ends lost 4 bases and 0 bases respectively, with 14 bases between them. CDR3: CASSKIRGGSTDTQYF. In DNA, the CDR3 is TGTGCCAGTAGTAAAATCAGGGGGGGGAGCACAGATACGCAGTATTTT.

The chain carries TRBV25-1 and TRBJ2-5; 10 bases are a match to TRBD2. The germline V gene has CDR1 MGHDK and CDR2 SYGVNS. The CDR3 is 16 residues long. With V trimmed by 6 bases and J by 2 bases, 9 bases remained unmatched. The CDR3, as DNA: TGTGCCAGCAGACCCACCGGGACTAGCGAACAAGAGACCCAGTACTTC. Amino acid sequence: CASRPTGTSEQETQYF.

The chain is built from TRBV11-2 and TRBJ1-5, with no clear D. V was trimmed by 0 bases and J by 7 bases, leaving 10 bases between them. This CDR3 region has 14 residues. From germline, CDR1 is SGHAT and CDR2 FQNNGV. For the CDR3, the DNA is TGTGCCAGCAGCTTAGAGTTCGCGGGACAGCCCCAGCATTTT. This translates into CASSLEFAGQPQHF.

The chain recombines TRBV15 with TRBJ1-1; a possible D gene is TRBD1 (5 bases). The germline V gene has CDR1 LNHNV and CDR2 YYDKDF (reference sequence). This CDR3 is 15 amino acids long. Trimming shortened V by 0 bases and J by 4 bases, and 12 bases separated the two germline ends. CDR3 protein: CATSREAGRSTEAFF. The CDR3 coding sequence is TGTGCCACCAGCAGAGAGGCAGGGAGGAGCACTGAAGCTTTCTTT.

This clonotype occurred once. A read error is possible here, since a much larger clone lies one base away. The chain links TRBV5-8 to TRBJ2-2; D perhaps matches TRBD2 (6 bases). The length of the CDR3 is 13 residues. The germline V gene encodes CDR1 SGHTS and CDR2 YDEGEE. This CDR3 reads CASSQGSGGELLF. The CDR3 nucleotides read TGCGCCAGCAGCCAAGGGAGTGGCGGGGAGCTGCTTTTT.

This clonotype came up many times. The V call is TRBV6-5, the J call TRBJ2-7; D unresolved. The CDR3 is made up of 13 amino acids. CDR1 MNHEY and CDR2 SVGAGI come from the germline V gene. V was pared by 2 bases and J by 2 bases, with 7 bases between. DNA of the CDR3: TGTGCCAGCAGTTACGCGAACACCTACGAGCAGTACTTC. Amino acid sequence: CASSYANTYEQYF.

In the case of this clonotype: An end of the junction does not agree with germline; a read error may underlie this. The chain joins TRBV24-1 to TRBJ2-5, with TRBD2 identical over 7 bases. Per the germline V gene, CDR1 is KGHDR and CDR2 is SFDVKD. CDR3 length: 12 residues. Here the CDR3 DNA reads TGTGCCACCAGCCCAGGGAGGGAGACCCAGCACTTC. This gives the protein CATSPGRETQHF.

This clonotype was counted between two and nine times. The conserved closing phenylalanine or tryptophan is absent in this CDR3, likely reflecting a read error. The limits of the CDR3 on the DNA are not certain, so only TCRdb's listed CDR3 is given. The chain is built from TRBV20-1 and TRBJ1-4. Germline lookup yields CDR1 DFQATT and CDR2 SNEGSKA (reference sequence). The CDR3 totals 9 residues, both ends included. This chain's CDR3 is CSAWTAGLY.

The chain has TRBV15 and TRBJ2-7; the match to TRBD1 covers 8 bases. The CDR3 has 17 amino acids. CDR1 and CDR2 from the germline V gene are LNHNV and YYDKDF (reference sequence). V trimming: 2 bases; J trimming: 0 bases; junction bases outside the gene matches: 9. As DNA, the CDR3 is TGTGCCACCAGCAGAAATCGGACAGGGTCTAGCTCCTACGAGCAGTACTTC. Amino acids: CATSRNRTGSSSYEQYF.

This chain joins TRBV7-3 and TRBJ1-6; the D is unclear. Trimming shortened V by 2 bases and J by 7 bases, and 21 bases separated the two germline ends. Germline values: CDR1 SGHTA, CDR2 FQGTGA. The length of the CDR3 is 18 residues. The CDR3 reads CASSLFTADTQRNSPLHF. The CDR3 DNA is TGTGCCAGCAGCTTATTCACGGCAGATACGCAGCGCAATTCACCCCTCCACTTT.

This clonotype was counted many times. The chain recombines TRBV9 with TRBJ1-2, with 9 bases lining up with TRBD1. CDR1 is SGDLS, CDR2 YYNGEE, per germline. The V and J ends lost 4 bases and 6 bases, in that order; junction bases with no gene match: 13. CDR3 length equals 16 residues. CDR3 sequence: CASSHRTGVSSDGYTF. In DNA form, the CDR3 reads TGTGCCAGCAGCCACCGGACAGGGGTTAGCTCTGATGGCTACACCTTC. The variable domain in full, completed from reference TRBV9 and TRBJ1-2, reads DSGVTQTPKHLITATGQRVTLRCSPRSGDLSVYWYQQSLDQGLQFLIQYYNGEERAKGNILERFSAQQFPDLHSELNLSSLELGDSALYFCASSHRTGVSSDGYTFGSGTRLTVV.

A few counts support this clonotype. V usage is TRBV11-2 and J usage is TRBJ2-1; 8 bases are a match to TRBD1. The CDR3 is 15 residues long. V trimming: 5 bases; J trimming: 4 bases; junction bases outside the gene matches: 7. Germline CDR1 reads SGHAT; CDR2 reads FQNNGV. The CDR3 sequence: CASSRTGTGYNEQFF. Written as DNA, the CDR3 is TGTGCCAGCAGCCGGACCGGGACAGGTTACAATGAGCAGTTCTTC.

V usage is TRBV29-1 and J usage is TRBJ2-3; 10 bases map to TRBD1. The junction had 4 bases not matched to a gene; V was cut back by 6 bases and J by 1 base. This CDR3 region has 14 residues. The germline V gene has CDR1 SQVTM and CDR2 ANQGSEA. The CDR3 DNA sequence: TGCAGCGTAGGGACAGGGGTCGGCACAGATACGCAGTATTTT. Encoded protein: CSVGTGVGTDTQYF.

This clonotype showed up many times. Written as DNA, the CDR3 is TGTGCCAGCAGACAGTATAATTCACCCCTCCACTTT. This gives the protein CASRQYNSPLHF. The V and J genes are TRBV2 and TRBJ1-6, with D uncertain. Germline CDR1 is SNHLY and CDR2 is FYNNEI. The CDR3 contains 12 residues. V shed 6 bases and J shed 4 bases, with 4 bases lying between them.

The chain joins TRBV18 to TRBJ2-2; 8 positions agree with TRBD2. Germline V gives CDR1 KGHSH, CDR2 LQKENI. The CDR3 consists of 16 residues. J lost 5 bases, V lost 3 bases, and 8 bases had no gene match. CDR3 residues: CASSPLPGGETGELFF. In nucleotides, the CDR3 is TGTGCCAGCTCACCGTTGCCGGGAGGGGAAACCGGGGAGCTGTTTTTT.

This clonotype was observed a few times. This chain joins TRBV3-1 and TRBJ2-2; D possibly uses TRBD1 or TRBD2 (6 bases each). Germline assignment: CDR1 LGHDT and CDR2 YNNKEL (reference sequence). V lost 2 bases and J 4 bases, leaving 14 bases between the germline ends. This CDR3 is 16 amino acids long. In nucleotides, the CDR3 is TGTGCCAGCAGCCAAAGGGGGGCCAGAACCACCGGGGAGCTGTTTTTT. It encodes CASSQRGARTTGELFF.

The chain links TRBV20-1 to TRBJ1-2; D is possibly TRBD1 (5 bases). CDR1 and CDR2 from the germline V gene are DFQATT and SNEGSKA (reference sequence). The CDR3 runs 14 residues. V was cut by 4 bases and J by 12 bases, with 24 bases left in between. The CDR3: CSAIPLHRGDGNTF. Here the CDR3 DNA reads TGCAGTGCTATCCCCCTACACCGGGGCGATGGAAACACCTTC.